Detailed here is one T cell receptor beta chain. Its antigen is as yet unknown. This sample is drawn from a study of T cell responses to AZD1222 COVID-19 vaccine. Whole-study results and caveats: The number of AZD1222 recipients seropositive at baseline was only 5 to 7.

Sequenced by immunoSEQ multiplex PCR; TCRdb stores in-frame clones only, minus some. This table has 90,000 to 100,000 clones, around 89% appearing once. This receptor was taken from an adult in good health. This material consisted of peripheral blood, taken on day 0 of AZD1222 vaccination.

CDR3: CASSRGTSGTYNEQFF. The CDR3 DNA reads TGTGCCAGCAGCCGCGGGACTAGCGGGACCTACAATGAGCAGTTCTTC. The chain has TRBV11-1 and TRBJ2-1; 13 bases fit TRBD2. Trimming cost V 5 bases and J 2 bases; bases outside gene matches: 3. Looked up from germline, CDR1 is SGHAT and CDR2 is FQDESV (reference sequence). This CDR3 contains 16 residues.